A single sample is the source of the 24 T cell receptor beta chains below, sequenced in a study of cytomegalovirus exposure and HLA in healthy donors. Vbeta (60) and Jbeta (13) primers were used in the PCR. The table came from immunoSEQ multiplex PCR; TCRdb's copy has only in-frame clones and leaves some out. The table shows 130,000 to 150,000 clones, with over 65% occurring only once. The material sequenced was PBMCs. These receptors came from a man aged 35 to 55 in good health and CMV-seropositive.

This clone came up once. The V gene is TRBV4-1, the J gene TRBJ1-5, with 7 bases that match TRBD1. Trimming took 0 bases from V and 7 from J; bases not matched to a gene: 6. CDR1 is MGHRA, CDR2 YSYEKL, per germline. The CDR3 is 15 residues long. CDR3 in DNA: TGCGCCAGCAGCCAAGATCGGGCAGGGGGGCAGCCCCAGCATTTT. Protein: CASSQDRAGGQPQHF.

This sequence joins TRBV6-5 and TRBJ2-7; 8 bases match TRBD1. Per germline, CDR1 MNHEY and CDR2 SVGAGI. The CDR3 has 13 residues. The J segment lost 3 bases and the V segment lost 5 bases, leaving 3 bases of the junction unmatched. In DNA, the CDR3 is TGTGCCAGCAGTCAGACAGGGGTCTACGAGCAGTACTTC. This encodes CASSQTGVYEQYF.

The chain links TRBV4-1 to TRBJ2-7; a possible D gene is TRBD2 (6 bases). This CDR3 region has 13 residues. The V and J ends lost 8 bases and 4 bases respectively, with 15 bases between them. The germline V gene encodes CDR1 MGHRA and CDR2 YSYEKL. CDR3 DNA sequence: TGCGCCAGCTGCCCCGGGACTGGTTACGAGCAGTACTTC. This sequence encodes CASCPGTGYEQYF.

This CDR3 reads CASALSDSYNEQFF. In DNA form, the CDR3 reads TGTGCCAGCGCCCTATCCGACTCCTACAATGAGCAGTTCTTC. The rearrangement joins TRBV18 to TRBJ2-1, with D uncertain. This CDR3 contains 14 residues. Germline lookup yields CDR1 KGHSH and CDR2 LQKENI. Trimming left V 8 bases short and J 0 bases short, with 11 bases between.

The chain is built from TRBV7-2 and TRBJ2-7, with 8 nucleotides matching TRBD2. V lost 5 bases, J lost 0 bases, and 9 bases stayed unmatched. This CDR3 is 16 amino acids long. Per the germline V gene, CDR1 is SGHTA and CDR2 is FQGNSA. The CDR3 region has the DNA TGTGCCAGCAGCCACGTAGTAGCGGGAAACTCCTACGAGCAGTACTTC. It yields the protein CASSHVVAGNSYEQYF.

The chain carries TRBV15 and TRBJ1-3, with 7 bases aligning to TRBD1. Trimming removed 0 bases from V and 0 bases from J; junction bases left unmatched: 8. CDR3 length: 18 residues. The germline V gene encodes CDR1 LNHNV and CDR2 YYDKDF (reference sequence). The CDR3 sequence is CATSRDGGTATSGNTIYF. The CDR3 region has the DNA TGTGCCACCAGCAGAGATGGCGGGACAGCTACCTCTGGAAACACCATATATTTT.

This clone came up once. The DNA for the CDR3 is TGTGCCAGCTCACGAGGGGGCACCGGGGAGCTGTTTTTT. Translating gives CASSRGGTGELFF. The rearrangement joins TRBV18 to TRBJ2-2; D possibly corresponds to TRBD1 (6 bases). CDR3 length equals 13 residues. Germline V gene sequence: CDR1 KGHSH, CDR2 LQKENI. Between the trimmed V and J ends, which lost 4 bases and 4 bases, there was a span of 7 bases.

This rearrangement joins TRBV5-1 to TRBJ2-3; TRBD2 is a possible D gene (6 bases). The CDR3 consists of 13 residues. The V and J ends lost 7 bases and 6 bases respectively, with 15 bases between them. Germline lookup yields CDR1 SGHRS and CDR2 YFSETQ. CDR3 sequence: CASAGGVADTQYF. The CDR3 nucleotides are TGCGCCAGCGCTGGAGGGGTAGCTGATACGCAGTATTTT.

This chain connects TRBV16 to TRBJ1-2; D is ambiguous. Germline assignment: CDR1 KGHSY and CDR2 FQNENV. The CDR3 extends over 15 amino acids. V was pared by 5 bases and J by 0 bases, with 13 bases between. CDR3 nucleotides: TGTGCCAGCAGCGGCCGGGTAAATACTAACTATGGCTACACCTTC. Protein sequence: CASSGRVNTNYGYTF.

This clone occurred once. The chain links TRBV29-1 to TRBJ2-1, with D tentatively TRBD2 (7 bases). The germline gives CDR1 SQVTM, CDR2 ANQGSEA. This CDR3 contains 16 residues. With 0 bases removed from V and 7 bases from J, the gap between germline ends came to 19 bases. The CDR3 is CSVEDPLGGALNEQFF. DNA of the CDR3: TGCAGCGTTGAAGATCCCTTAGGGGGGGCTCTGAATGAGCAGTTCTTC.

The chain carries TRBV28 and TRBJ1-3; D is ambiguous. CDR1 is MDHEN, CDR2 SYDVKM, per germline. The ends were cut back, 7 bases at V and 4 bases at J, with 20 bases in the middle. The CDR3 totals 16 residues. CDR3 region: CASTSLSWVAGNTIYF. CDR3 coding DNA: TGTGCCAGCACGTCTTTGAGTTGGGTAGCAGGAAACACCATATATTTT.

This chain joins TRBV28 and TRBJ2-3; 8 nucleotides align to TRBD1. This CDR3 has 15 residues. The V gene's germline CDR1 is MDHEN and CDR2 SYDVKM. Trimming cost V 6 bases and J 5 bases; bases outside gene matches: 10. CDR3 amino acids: CASRRQGPRRDTQYF. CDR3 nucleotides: TGTGCCAGCAGAAGACAGGGGCCGAGGAGAGATACGCAGTATTTT. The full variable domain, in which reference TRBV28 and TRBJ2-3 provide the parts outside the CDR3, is DVKVTQSSRYLVKRTGEKVFLECVQDMDHENMFWYRQDPGLGLRLIYFSYDVKMKEKGDIPEGYSVSREKKERFSLILESASTNQTSMYLCASRRQGPRRDTQYFGPGTRLTVL.

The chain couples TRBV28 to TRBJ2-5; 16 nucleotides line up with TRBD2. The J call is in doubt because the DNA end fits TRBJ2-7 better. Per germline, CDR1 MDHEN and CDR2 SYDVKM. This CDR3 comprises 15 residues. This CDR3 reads CASQAGTSGRAEQYF. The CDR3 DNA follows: TGTGCCAGCCAGGCTGGGACTAGCGGGAGGGCCGAGCAGTACTTC.

The chain's CDR3 is CASSGETGGASGANVLTF. CDR3 sequence (DNA): TGTGCCAGCAGCGGCGAGACAGGGGGAGCCTCTGGGGCCAACGTCCTGACTTTC. The chain combines TRBV9 with TRBJ2-6, with 9 bases matching TRBD1. Losses at the gene ends were 3 bases for V and 0 bases for J; bases not matched to a gene: 7. The germline CDR1 and CDR2 sequences are SGDLS and YYNGEE. The CDR3 has 18 amino acids.

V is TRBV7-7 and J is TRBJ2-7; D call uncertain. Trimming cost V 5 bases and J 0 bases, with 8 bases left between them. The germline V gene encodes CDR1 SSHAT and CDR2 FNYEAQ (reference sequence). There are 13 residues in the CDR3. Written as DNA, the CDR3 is TGTGCCAGCAGCCGCCCTATCTCCTACGAGCAGTACTTC. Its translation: CASSRPISYEQYF.

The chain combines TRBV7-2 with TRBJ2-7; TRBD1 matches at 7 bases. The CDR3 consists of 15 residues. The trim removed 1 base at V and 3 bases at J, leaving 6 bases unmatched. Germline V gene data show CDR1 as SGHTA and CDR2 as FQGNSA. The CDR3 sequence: CASSLGGTAIYEQYF. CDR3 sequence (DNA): TGTGCCAGCAGCTTAGGGGGGACAGCCATCTACGAGCAGTACTTC.

The CDR3 nucleotides are TGTGCCAGCAGCGGGGAAACAGGGTTTTTAGGAAAACTGTTTTTT. Translation gives CASSGETGFLGKLFF. The gene calls are TRBV7-9 and TRBJ1-4; a possible D gene is TRBD1 (6 bases). Germline CDR1 and CDR2: SEHNR and FQNEAQ (reference sequence). V was cut by 5 bases and J by 10 bases, with 20 bases left in between. The CDR3 loop spans 15 amino acids.

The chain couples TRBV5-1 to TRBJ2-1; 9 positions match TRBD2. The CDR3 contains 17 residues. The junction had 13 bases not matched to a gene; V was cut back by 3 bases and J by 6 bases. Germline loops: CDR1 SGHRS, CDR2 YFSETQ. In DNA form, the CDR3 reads TGCGCCAGCAGCTCCTTCGTAGCGGGAGTTCTCCCCAATGAGCAGTTCTTC. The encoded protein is CASSSFVAGVLPNEQFF.

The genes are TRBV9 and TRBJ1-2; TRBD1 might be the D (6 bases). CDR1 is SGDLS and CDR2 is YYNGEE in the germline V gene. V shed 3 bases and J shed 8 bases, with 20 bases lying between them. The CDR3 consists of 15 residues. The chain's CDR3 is CASSATSGTSQGYTF. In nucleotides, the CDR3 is TGTGCCAGCAGCGCCACTTCCGGGACATCTCAAGGCTACACCTTC.

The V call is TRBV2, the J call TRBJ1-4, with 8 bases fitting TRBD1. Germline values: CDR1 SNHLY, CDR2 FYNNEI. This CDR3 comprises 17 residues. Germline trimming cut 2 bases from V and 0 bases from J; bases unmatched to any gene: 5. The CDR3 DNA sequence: TGTGCCAGCAGTGAAAGGGCAGGGGGCGCAACTAATGAAAAACTGTTTTTT. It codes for CASSERAGGATNEKLFF. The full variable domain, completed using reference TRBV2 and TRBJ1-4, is EPEVTQTPSHQVTQMGQEVILRCVPISNHLYFYWYRQILGQKVEFLVSFYNNEISEKSEIFDDQFSVERPDGSNFTLKIRSTKLEDSAMYFCASSERAGGATNEKLFFGSGTQLSVL.

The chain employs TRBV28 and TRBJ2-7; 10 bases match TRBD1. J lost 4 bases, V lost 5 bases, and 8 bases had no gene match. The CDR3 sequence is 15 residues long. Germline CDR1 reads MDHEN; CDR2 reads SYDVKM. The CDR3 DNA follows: TGTGCCAGCAGTCCTTCGGGACAGGGGCGGTACGAGCAGTACTTC. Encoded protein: CASSPSGQGRYEQYF.

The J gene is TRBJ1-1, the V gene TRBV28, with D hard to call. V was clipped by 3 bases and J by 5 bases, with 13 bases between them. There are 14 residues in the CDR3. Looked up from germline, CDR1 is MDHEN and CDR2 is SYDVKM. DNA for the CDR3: TGTGCCAGCAGTTTGGGCCGCCGAAGGACTGAAGCTTTCTTT. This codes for CASSLGRRRTEAFF. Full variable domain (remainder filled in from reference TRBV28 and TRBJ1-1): DVKVTQSSRYLVKRTGEKVFLECVQDMDHENMFWYRQDPGLGLRLIYFSYDVKMKEKGDIPEGYSVSREKKERFSLILESASTNQTSMYLCASSLGRRRTEAFFGQGTRLTVV.

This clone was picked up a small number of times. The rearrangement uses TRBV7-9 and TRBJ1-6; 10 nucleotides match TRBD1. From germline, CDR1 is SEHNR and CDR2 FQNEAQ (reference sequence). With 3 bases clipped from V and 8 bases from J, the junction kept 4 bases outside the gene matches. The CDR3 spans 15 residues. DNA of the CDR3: TGTGCCAGCAGCTTCCGGACAGGGGGAGATTCACCCCTCCACTTT. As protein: CASSFRTGGDSPLHF.

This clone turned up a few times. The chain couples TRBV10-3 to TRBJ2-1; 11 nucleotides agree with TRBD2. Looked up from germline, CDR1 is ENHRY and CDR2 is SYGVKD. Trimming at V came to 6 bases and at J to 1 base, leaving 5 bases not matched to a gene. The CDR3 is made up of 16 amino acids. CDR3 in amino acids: CAIREASGRSYNEQFF. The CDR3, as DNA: TGTGCCATCAGAGAAGCTAGCGGGAGGTCCTACAATGAGCAGTTCTTC.